These T cell receptor beta chains were read from a single sample in a study of T cell responses to AZD1222 COVID-19 vaccine. Sequencing was performed with immunoSEQ multiplex PCR; in TCRdb, only in-frame clones are kept and a portion is missing. The profile covers about 85,000 clones, with about 86% appearing a single time and roughly 7.9% taken by the ten largest. This specimen was peripheral blood, taken on day 0 of AZD1222 vaccination. The receptors originated from an adult in good health. Each CDR3 is given with its conserved first and last residue. D genes are given only for firm matches. The size entry is marked missing in some rows and otherwise reads once, few, many or a size class.

>TRBV30|NA|NA|TRBJ1-1
TGTGCCTGGAGTGTCGGCGGGGAGGACTTCTTT
CAWSVGGEDFF
>TRBV11-3|TRBD2|NA|TRBJ2-1
TGTGCCAGCAGTCGAACTAGCGGGCGAGGGGTGCAGTTCTTC
CASSRTSGRGVQFF
>TRBV5-6|NA|NA|TRBJ1-6
TGTGCCAGCAGCTCACCGGGACTTTATTCTCCCCTCCACTTT
CASSSPGLYSPLHF
>TRBV7-2|NA|NA|TRBJ1-1
TGTGCCAGCAGCCCCCGCGGGGGGTCGAACACTGAAGCTTTCTTT
CASSPRGGSNTEAFF
>TRBV5-1|NA|NA|TRBJ1-6
TGCGCCAGCAGCTTGGGGACAGCCGAGTCTTCACCCCTCCACTTT
CASSLGTAESSPLHF
>TRBV3-1/TRBV3-2|NA|NA|TRBJ1-1
TGTGCCAGCAGCCAAGACGTGATTAACACTGAAGCTTTCTTT
CASSQDVINTEAFF
>TRBV6-5|NA|NA|TRBJ1-2
TGTGCCAGCAGTTACCACGAAGCCCAGGCGGTGGGCTACACCTTC
CASSYHEAQAVGYTF
>TRBV9|NA|NA|TRBJ2-1
TGTGCCAGCAGCGTAGAAGGGACTTCATACAATGAGCAGTTCTTC
CASSVEGTSYNEQFF
>TRBV5-5|NA|NA|TRBJ1-5
TGTGCCAGCAGCTTAACAGCGGGCGGCAATCAGCCCCAGCATTTT
CASSLTAGGNQPQHF
>TRBV7-9|TRBD1|NA|TRBJ2-1
TGTGCCAGCAGCTTAGGACAGGGTAACTACAATGAGCAGTTCTTC
CASSLGQGNYNEQFF
>TRBV10-3|NA|NA|TRBJ1-4
TGTGCCATCAGTGGTGGCAGTACCTCTGCAACTAATGAAAAACTGTTTTTT
CAISGGSTSATNEKLFF
>TRBV7-9|NA|NA|TRBJ2-1
TGTGCCAGCATCATAGGTTCCTACAATGAGCAGTTCTTC
CASIIGSYNEQFF
>TRBV10-2|TRBD2|NA|TRBJ2-7
TGCGCCAGCAGTGAGTCGGCGGGGGTGGTCTACGAGCAGTACTTC
CASSESAGVVYEQYF
>TRBV7-2|NA|once|TRBJ1-6
TGTGCCAGCAGCTTAGACACTGTCTCCTATAATTCACCCCTCCACTTT
CASSLDTVSYNSPLHF
>TRBV7-8|NA|few|TRBJ2-3
TGTGCCAGCAGTACAGGGTACGTCTACACAGATACGCAGTATTTT
CASSTGYVYTDTQYF
>TRBV7-2|TRBD2|NA|TRBJ2-7
TGTGCCAGCAGCTTAGACTTGGCTAGCGGGATTGGGGACGAGCAGTACTTC
CASSLDLASGIGDEQYF
>TRBV28|TRBD2|NA|TRBJ2-1
TGTGCCAGCAGTTTAGGCGGGAGGAGTTACAATGAGCAGTTCTTC
CASSLGGRSYNEQFF
>TRBV19|NA|NA|TRBJ1-1
TGTGCCAGTAGTAAAATCTCTAGCAGGGACGAGGCTGAAGCTTTCTTT
CASSKISSRDEAEAFF
>TRBV18|NA|NA|TRBJ1-4
TGTGCCAGCTCACCACCGGAAGCAACTAATGAAAAACTGTTTTTT
CASSPPEATNEKLFF
>TRBV9|TRBD1|NA|TRBJ2-2
TGTGCCAGCAGCGTGACAGGGGGAATGGCCGGGGAGCTGTTTTTT
CASSVTGGMAGELFF
>TRBV4-1|NA|NA|TRBJ2-7
TGCGCCAGCAGCCAAGAAAGGACAGCGGGATCCTACGAGCAGTACTTC
CASSQERTAGSYEQYF
>TRBV4-1|TRBD1|NA|TRBJ1-6
TGCGCCAGCACCAAGGGCGGGACAGGGAATTCACCCCTCCACTTT
CASTKGGTGNSPLHF
>TRBV29-1|TRBD2|NA|TRBJ2-3
TGCAGCGTTGATGCGGGAGTCTCAGATACGCAGTATTTT
CSVDAGVSDTQYF
>TRBV14|TRBD1|NA|TRBJ1-2
TGTGCCAGCAGAAAGACAGGACAGGGAGGGAGCTATGGCTACACCTTC
CASRKTGQGGSYGYTF
>TRBV13|TRBD1|NA|TRBJ1-4
TGTGCCAGCAGCTGGACAGGGGGAACTAATGAAAAACTGTTTTTT
CASSWTGGTNEKLFF
>TRBV27|TRBD1|NA|TRBJ1-1
TGTGCCAGCAGGTTCCAGGGGGGGAGGACTGAAGCTTTCTTT
CASRFQGGRTEAFF
>TRBV28|NA|few|TRBJ1-2
TGTGCCAGCAGCCTCCGGGACCTGAGATTTCACACCTTC
CASSLRDLRFHTF
>TRBV9|NA|NA|TRBJ1-1
TGTGCCAGCAGCGTATCGGGGGGTAGGAGAACGAACACTGAAGCTTTCTTT
CASSVSGGRRTNTEAFF
>TRBV29-1|NA|NA|TRBJ2-3
TGCAGCGGCACCCGTATAAGCACAGATACGCAGTATTTT
CSGTRISTDTQYF
>TRBV7-9|NA|medium-sized|TRBJ2-7
TGTGCCAGCAGCCGACTCGCCAAGAAATACGAGCAGTACTTC
CASSRLAKKYEQYF
>TRBV7-9|NA|NA|TRBJ1-1
TGTGCCAGCAGCTTAGTGACAACGAACACTGAAGCTTTCTTT
CASSLVTTNTEAFF
>TRBV2|NA|NA|TRBJ2-1
TGTGCCAGCAGGGAGGACAGCTACAATGAGCAGTTCTTC
CASREDSYNEQFF
>TRBV28|NA|NA|TRBJ1-5
TGTGCCAGCCGGGTGGGGACTGATCAGCCCCAGCATTTT
CASRVGTDQPQHF
>TRBV6-5|TRBD1|NA|TRBJ1-4
TGTGCCAGCAGTTACTCGGGGACAGCTAATGAAAAACTGTTTTTT
CASSYSGTANEKLFF
>TRBV7-9|NA|NA|TRBJ2-2
TGTGCCAGCAGCTTGACAGATAGGACGAGAGGTGAATATGACGGGGAGCTGTTTTTT
CASSLTDRTRGEYDGELFF
>TRBV5-1|NA|NA|TRBJ2-1
TGCGCCAGCAGCCCGACACTGGGGACCTACAATGAGCAGTTCTTC
CASSPTLGTYNEQFF
>TRBV2|NA|NA|TRBJ1-5
TGTGCCAGCCGGGACGGATTCAATCAGCCCCAGCATTTT
CASRDGFNQPQHF